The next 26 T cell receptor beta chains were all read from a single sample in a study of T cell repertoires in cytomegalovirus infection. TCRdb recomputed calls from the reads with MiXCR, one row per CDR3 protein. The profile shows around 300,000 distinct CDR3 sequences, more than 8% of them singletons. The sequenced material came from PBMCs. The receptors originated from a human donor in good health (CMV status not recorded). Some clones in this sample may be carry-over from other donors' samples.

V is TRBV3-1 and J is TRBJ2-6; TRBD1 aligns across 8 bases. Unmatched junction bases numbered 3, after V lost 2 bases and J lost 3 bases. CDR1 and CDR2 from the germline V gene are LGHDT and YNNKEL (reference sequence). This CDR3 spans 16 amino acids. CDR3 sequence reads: CASSQPRGHGANVLTF. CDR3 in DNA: TGTGCCAGCAGCCAACCCAGGGGGCATGGGGCCAACGTCCTGACTTTC.

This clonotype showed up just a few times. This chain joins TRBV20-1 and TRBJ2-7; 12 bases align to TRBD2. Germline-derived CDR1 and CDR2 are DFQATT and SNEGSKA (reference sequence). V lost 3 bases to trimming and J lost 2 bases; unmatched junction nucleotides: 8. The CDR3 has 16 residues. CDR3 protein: CSARKGLAGMTYEQYF. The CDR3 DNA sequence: TGCAGTGCTAGGAAAGGACTAGCGGGGATGACCTACGAGCAGTACTTC.

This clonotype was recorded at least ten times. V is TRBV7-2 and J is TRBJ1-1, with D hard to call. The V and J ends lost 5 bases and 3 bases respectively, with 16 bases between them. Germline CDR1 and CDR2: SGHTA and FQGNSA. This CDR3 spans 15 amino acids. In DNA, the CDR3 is TGTGCCAGCAGCGCGCGTAACAAAGGGTACACTGAAGCTTTCTTT. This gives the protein CASSARNKGYTEAFF.

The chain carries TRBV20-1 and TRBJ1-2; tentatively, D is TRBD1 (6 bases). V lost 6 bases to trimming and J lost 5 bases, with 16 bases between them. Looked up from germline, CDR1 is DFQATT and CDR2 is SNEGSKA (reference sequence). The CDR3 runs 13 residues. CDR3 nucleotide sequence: TGCAGTGCGTCGGGGAGGGGGAGTTATGGCTACACCTTC. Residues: CSASGRGSYGYTF.

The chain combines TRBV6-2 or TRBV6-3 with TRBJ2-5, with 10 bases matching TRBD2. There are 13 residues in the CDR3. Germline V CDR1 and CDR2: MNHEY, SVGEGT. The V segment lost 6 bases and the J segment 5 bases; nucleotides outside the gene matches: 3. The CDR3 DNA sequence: TGTGCCAGCAGGACTAGCGGGCTGGAGACCCAGTACTTC. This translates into CASRTSGLETQYF.

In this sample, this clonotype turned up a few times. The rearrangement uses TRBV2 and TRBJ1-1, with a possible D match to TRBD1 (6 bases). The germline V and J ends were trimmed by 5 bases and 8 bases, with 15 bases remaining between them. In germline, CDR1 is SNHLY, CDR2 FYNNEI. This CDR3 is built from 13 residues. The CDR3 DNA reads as TGTGCCAGCAGTACCAGGGGAAGTTCGGAAGCTTTCTTT. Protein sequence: CASSTRGSSEAFF. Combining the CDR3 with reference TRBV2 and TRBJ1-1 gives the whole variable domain EPEVTQTPSHQVTQMGQEVILRCVPISNHLYFYWYRQILGQKVEFLVSFYNNEISEKSEIFDDQFSVERPDGSNFTLKIRSTKLEDSAMYFCASSTRGSSEAFFGQGTRLTVV.

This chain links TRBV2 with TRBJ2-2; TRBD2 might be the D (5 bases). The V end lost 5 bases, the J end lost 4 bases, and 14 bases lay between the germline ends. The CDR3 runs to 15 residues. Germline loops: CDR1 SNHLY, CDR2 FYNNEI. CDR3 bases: TGTGCCAGCAGTTTACTAGGAGAAGGCACCGGGGAGCTGTTTTTT. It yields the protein CASSLLGEGTGELFF.

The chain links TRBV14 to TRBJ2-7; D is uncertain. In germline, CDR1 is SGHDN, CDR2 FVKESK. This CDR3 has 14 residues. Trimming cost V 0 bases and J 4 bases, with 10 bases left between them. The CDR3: CASSQEDPPYEQYF. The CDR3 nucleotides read TGTGCCAGCAGCCAAGAGGACCCTCCATACGAGCAGTACTTC.

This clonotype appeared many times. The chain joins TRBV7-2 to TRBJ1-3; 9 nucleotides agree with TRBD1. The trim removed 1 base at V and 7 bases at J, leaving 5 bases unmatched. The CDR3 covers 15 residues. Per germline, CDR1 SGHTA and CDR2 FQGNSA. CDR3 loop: CASSLGDRAWNTIYF. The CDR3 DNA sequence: TGTGCCAGCAGCTTAGGGGACAGGGCCTGGAACACCATATATTTT. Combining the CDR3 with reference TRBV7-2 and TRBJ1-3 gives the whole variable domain GAGVSQSPSNKVTEKGKDVELRCDPISGHTALYWYRQSLGQGLEFLIYFQGNSAPDKSGLPSDRFSAERTGGSVSTLTIQRTQQEDSAVYLCASSLGDRAWNTIYFGEGSWLTVV.

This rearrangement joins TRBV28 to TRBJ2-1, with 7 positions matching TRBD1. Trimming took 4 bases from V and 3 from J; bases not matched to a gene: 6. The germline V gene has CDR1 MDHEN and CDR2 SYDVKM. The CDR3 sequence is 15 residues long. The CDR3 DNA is TGTGCCAGCAGTTCCTTGGACAGGAGCTACAATGAGCAGTTCTTC. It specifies CASSSLDRSYNEQFF. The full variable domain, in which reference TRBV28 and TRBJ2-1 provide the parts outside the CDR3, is DVKVTQSSRYLVKRTGEKVFLECVQDMDHENMFWYRQDPGLGLRLIYFSYDVKMKEKGDIPEGYSVSREKKERFSLILESASTNQTSMYLCASSSLDRSYNEQFFGPGTRLTVL.

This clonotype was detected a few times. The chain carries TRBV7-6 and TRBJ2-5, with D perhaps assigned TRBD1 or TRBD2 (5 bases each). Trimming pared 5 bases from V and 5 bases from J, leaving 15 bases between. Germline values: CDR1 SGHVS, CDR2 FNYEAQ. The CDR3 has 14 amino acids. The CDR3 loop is CASSRAGARETQYF. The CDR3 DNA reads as TGTGCCAGCAGCCGCGCCGGGGCCCGGGAGACCCAGTACTTC.

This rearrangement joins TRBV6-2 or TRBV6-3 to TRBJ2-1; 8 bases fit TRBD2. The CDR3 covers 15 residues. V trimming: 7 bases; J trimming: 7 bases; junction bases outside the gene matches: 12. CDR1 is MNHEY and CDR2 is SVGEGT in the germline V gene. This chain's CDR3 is CASTYWTSSLNEQFF. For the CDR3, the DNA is TGTGCCAGCACCTATTGGACTAGCTCGTTGAATGAGCAGTTCTTC.

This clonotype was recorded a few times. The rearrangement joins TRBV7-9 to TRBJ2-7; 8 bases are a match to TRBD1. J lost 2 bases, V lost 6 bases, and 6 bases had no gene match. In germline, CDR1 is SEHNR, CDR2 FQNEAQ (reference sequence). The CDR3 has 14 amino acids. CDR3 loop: CASRPVQGAYEQYF. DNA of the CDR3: TGTGCCAGCAGACCCGTACAGGGGGCCTACGAGCAGTACTTC. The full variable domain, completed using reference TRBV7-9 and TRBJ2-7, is DTGVSQNPRHKITKRGQNVTFRCDPISEHNRLYWYRQTLGQGPEFLTYFQNEAQLEKSRLLSDRFSAERPKGSFSTLEIQRTEQGDSAMYLCASRPVQGAYEQYFGPGTRLTVT.

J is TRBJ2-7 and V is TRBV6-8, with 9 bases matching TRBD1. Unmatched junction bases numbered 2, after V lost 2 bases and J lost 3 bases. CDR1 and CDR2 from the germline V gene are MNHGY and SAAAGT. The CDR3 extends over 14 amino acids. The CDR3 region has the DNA TGTGCCAGCAGTTACGGACAGGGGCTCTACGAGCAGTACTTC. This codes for CASSYGQGLYEQYF.

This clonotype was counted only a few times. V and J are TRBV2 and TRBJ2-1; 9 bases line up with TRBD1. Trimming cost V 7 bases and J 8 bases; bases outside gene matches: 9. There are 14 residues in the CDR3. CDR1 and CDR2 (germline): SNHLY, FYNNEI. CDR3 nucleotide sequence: TGTGCCAGCAACGGACAGGGGCTAGCTGATGAGCAGTTCTTC. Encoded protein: CASNGQGLADEQFF.

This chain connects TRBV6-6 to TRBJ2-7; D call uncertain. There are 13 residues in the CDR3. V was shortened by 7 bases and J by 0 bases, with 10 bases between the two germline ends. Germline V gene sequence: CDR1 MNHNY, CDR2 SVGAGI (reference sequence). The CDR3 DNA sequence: TGTGCCAGCACCATAGGGAACTCCTACGAGCAGTACTTC. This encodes CASTIGNSYEQYF.

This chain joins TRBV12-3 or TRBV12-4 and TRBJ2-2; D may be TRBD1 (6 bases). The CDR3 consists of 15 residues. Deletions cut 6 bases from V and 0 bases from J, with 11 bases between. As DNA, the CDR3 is TGTGCCAGCAGGGCGACAGGACCGAACACCGGGGAGCTGTTTTTT. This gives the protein CASRATGPNTGELFF.

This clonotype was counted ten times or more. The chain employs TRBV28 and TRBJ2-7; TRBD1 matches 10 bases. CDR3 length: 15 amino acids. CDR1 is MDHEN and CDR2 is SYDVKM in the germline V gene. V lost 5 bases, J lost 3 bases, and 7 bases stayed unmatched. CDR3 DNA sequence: TGTGCCAGCAGTCCCCGGGACAGGGGCCTCTACGAGCAGTACTTC. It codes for CASSPRDRGLYEQYF.

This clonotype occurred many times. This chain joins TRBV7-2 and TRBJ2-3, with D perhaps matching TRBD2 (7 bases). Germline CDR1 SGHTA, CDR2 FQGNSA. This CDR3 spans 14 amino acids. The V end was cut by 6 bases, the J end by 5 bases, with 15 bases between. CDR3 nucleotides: TGTGCCAGCAGTCCCCGGGGGGCGATAGATACGCAGTATTTT. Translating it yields CASSPRGAIDTQYF.

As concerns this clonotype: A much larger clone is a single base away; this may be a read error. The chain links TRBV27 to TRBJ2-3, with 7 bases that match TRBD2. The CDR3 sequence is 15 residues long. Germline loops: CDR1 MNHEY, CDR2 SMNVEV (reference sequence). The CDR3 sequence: CGIADLAVGTDTQYF. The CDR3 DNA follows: TGCGGGATTGCAGATCTAGCGGTGGGCACAGATACGCAGTATTTT.

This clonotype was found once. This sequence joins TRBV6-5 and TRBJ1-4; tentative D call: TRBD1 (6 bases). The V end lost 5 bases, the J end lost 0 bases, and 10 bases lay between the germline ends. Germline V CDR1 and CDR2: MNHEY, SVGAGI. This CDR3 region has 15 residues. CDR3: CASSTSGATNEKLFF. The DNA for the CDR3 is TGTGCCAGCAGTACTTCAGGGGCAACTAATGAAAAACTGTTTTTT.

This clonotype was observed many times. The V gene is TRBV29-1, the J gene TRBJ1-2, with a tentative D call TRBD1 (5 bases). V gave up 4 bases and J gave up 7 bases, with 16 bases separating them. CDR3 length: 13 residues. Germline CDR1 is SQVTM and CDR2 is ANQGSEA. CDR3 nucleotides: TGCAGCGTTGTGGGGGACGGCCTGGGTGGCTACACCTTC. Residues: CSVVGDGLGGYTF.

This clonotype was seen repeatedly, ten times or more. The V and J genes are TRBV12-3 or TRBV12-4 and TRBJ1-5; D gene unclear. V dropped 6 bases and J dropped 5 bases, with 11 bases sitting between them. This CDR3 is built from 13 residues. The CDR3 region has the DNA TGTGCCAGCAGCCTAGGGATGCATCAGCCCCAGCATTTT. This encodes CASSLGMHQPQHF.

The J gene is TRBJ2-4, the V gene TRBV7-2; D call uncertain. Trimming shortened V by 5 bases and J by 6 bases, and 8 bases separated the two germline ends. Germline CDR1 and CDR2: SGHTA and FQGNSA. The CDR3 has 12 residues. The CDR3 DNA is TGTGCCAGCAGCCTTGACTTAAACATTCAGTACTTC. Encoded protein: CASSLDLNIQYF.

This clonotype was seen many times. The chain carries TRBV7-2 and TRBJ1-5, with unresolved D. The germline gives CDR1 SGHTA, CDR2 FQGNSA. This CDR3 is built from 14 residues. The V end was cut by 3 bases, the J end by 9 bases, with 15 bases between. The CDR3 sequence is CASSFGTEQGPQHF. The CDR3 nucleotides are TGTGCCAGCAGCTTTGGAACAGAACAAGGGCCCCAGCATTTT.

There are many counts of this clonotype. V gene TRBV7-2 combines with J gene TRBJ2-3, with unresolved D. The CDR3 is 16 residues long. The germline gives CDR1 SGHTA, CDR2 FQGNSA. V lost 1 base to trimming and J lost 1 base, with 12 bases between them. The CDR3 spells CASSLGRQIRTDTQYF. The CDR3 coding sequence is TGTGCCAGCAGCTTAGGTCGGCAGATCCGCACAGATACGCAGTATTTT.